One and the same sample provided the 13 T cell receptor beta chains below, sequenced in a study of technical replicates of blood from a handful of donors. Here immunoSEQ multiplex PCR was the method, and the copy in TCRdb shows in-frame clones only, minus some. The sample shows tens of thousands of clones, around 92% of them seen only once. The sequencing input was T cells isolated from PBMCs. The receptor source for this set is a human donor in good health.

The chain recombines TRBV5-1 with TRBJ2-3; D may be TRBD2 (5 bases). The CDR3 consists of 14 residues. Germline V gene data show CDR1 as SGHRS and CDR2 as YFSETQ. V was clipped by 7 bases and J by 0 bases, with 12 bases between them. Here the CDR3 DNA reads TGCGCCAGCTCTGCCGGCGGGAGCACAGATACGCAGTATTTT. Its translation: CASSAGGSTDTQYF.

The chain is built from TRBV2 and TRBJ1-4; D perhaps matches TRBD1 (5 bases). V was cut by 8 bases and J by 4 bases, with 11 bases left in between. Germline values: CDR1 SNHLY, CDR2 FYNNEI. There are 13 residues in the CDR3. The CDR3 protein is CASRGGGNEKLFF. The CDR3 coding sequence is TGTGCCAGCCGGGGCGGGGGTAATGAAAAACTGTTTTTT.

The V call is TRBV7-3, the J call TRBJ2-3; tentative D call: TRBD1 (6 bases). Per the germline V gene, CDR1 is SGHTA and CDR2 is FQGTGA. This CDR3 comprises 13 residues. The germline V and J ends were trimmed by 6 bases and 6 bases, with 13 bases remaining between them. In DNA form, the CDR3 reads TGTGCCAGCAGTTACAGGGACGGGGATACGCAGTATTTT. Amino acid sequence: CASSYRDGDTQYF.

V and J are TRBV6-1 and TRBJ1-5, with a weak D call TRBD1 (6 bases). The CDR3 is made up of 17 amino acids. The germline gives CDR1 MNHNS, CDR2 SASEGT. Between the trimmed V and J ends, which lost 1 base and 0 bases, there was a span of 13 bases. The DNA for the CDR3 is TGTGCCAGCAGTGAAGGCAAAGACAGGTATAGCAATCAGCCCCAGCATTTT. Encoded protein: CASSEGKDRYSNQPQHF.

This clone has only one observation. CDR3 coding DNA: TGCGCCAGCAGTGAGCAGGGCCCACCCCTCCACTTT. This gives the protein CASSEQGPPLHF. The rearrangement uses TRBV10-2 and TRBJ1-6, with D perhaps matching TRBD1 (5 bases). Germline V gene data show CDR1 as WSHSY and CDR2 as SAAADI. Trimming removed 2 bases from V and 11 bases from J, with 7 bases in between. This CDR3 has 12 amino acids.

The CDR3 nucleotides are TGTGCCAGCAGTCACGAACAGGGAAAAGTTGATGGCTACACCTTC. Translating gives CASSHEQGKVDGYTF. The chain uses TRBV6-4 and TRBJ1-2; perhaps TRBD1 as D (6 bases). The CDR3 length is 15 residues. V shed 5 bases and J shed 6 bases, with 19 bases lying between them. Germline V gene data show CDR1 as MRHNA and CDR2 as SNTAGT.

V gene TRBV4-1 combines with J gene TRBJ1-1, with D uncertain. Germline V gives CDR1 MGHRA, CDR2 YSYEKL. Trimming shortened V by 3 bases and J by 4 bases, and 9 bases separated the two germline ends. CDR3 length: 13 amino acids. This CDR3 reads CASSQPRGTEAFF. The CDR3 coding sequence is TGCGCCAGCAGCCAGCCTCGGGGCACTGAAGCTTTCTTT.

The CDR3 DNA reads as TGTGCCAGCAGCGCGGGAGGACTGCGAACTAATGAAAAACTGTTTTTT. It is translated as CASSAGGLRTNEKLFF. This chain joins TRBV9 and TRBJ1-4; D call uncertain. Germline V gene sequence: CDR1 SGDLS, CDR2 YYNGEE. The CDR3 has 16 amino acids. The V end lost 3 bases, the J end lost 1 base, and 13 bases lay between the germline ends.

The chain uses TRBV15 and TRBJ2-2, with TRBD2 matching over 12 bases. Trimming removed 2 bases from V and 7 bases from J; junction bases left unmatched: 8. The CDR3 covers 17 residues. Germline V gene lookup returns CDR1 LNHNV and CDR2 YYDKDF (reference sequence). CDR3 residues: CATSRPTSGGRGGELFF. Here the CDR3 DNA reads TGTGCCACCAGCAGACCAACTAGCGGGGGGCGAGGCGGGGAGCTGTTTTTT. Full variable domain (outside the CDR3, taken from reference TRBV15 and TRBJ2-2): DAMVIQNPRYQVTQFGKPVTLSCSQTLNHNVMYWYQQKSSQAPKLLFHYYDKDFNNEADTPDNFQSRRPNTSFCFLDIRSPGLGDTAMYLCATSRPTSGGRGGELFFGEGSRLTVL.

The V gene is TRBV2, the J gene TRBJ2-5; 10 positions match TRBD2. Trimming cost V 7 bases and J 0 bases; bases outside gene matches: 5. CDR1 is SNHLY, CDR2 FYNNEI, per germline. CDR3 length equals 15 residues. CDR3 protein: CASKTSGAYQETQYF. CDR3 sequence (DNA): TGTGCCAGCAAAACTAGCGGGGCATACCAAGAGACCCAGTACTTC.

V gene TRBV9 combines with J gene TRBJ1-1; TRBD1 is a possible D gene (5 bases). The V and J ends lost 4 bases and 2 bases respectively, with 15 bases between them. The CDR3 is 15 residues long. Per the germline V gene, CDR1 is SGDLS and CDR2 is YYNGEE. The CDR3, as DNA: TGTGCCAGCAGCCCCCGGGGGGAAAGAAACACTGAAGCTTTCTTT. It codes for CASSPRGERNTEAFF.

CDR3 amino acids: CASSLTLPGGYAEAFF. The CDR3 DNA reads TGTGCCAGCAGTTTAACCCTACCCGGAGGGTACGCTGAAGCTTTCTTT. This chain joins TRBV27 and TRBJ1-1; no definite D call. Germline CDR1 is MNHEY and CDR2 is SMNVEV (reference sequence). The CDR3 runs to 16 residues. V lost 2 bases and J 6 bases, leaving 19 bases between the germline ends.

This clone appeared once. This chain joins TRBV7-9 and TRBJ1-5; 10 bases line up with TRBD1. The V segment lost 5 bases and the J segment 3 bases; nucleotides outside the gene matches: 4. CDR1 and CDR2 from the germline V gene are SEHNR and FQNEAQ (reference sequence). The CDR3 totals 15 residues. The CDR3 here is CASSDGQGVNQPQHF. CDR3 sequence (DNA): TGTGCCAGCAGCGACGGACAGGGGGTCAATCAGCCCCAGCATTTT. The full variable domain, in which reference TRBV7-9 and TRBJ1-5 provide the parts outside the CDR3, is DTGVSQNPRHKITKRGQNVTFRCDPISEHNRLYWYRQTLGQGPEFLTYFQNEAQLEKSRLLSDRFSAERPKGSFSTLEIQRTEQGDSAMYLCASSDGQGVNQPQHFGDGTRLSIL.